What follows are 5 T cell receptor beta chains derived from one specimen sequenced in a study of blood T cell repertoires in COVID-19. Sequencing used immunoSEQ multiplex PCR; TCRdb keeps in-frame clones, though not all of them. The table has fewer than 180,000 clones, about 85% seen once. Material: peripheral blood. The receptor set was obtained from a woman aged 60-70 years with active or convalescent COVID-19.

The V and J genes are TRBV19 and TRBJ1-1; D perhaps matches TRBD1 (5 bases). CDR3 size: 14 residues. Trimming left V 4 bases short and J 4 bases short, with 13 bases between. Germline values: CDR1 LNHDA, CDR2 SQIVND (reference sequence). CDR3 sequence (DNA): TGTGCCAGTAGTAAGGGAACAGGAGCCACTGAAGCTTTCTTT. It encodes CASSKGTGATEAFF.

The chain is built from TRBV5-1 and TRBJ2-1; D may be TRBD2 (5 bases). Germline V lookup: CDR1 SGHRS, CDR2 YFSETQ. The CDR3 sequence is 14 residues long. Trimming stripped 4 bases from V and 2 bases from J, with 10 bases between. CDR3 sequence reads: CASSLREPYNEQFF. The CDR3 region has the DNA TGCGCCAGCAGCCTCCGGGAACCCTACAATGAGCAGTTCTTC.

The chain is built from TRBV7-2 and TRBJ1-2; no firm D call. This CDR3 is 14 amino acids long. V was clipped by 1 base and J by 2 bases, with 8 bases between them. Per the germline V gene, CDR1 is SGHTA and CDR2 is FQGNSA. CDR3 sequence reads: CASSLVGVNYGYTF. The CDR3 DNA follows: TGTGCCAGCAGCTTAGTAGGAGTCAACTATGGCTACACCTTC.

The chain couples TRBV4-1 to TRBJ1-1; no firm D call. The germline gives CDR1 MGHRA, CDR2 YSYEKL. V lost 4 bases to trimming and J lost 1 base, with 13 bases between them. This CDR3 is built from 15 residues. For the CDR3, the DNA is TGCGCCAGCAGCCGCTATAACCGGGAGAACACTGAAGCTTTCTTT. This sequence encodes CASSRYNRENTEAFF.

CDR3 amino acids: CASSYGQGASPLHF. The CDR3 DNA is TGTGCCAGCAGTTACGGCCAGGGGGCTTCACCCCTCCACTTT. The chain employs TRBV6-5 and TRBJ1-6; 8 bases are shared with TRBD1. V lost 2 bases to trimming and J lost 9 bases; unmatched junction nucleotides: 3. The CDR3 has 14 amino acids. CDR1 is MNHEY, CDR2 SVGAGI, per germline.